The clone carrying this T cell receptor (beta chain) was recorded at least ten times. The antigen remains unidentified. The data derive from a study of CD8 T cells in ankylosing spondylitis. General study findings and limits: Seemingly characteristic of ankylosing spondylitis blood was a TCR beta motif consisting of 7 or 8 highly homologous variants.

The length of the CDR3 is 14 residues. V trimming: 6 bases; J trimming: 9 bases; junction bases outside the gene matches: 8. The germline gives CDR1 KGHSH, CDR2 LQKENI. TCRdb reanalysed the 5' RACE reads using MiXCR and keeps one entry per CDR3 protein. The table lists tens of thousands of distinct CDR3 sequences, under 7.5% of them singletons, with around 5.3% in the top ten. Specimen: synovial fluid, either unsorted or a sorted T cell fraction (not recorded which). The rearrangement uses TRBV18 and TRBJ1-6, with 7 nucleotides matching TRBD1. The sequence was obtained from a male donor with ankylosing spondylitis. The CDR3 region is CASSRTGVGSPLHF. The DNA of the CDR3 is TGTGCCAGCTCGCGTACAGGGGTCGGTTCACCCCTCCACTTT.